This T cell receptor beta chain was recovered during a study of blood T cells in healthy people across ages. For the second PCR, which ran for roughly 7 to 11 cycles, a sample-barcoded 5' primer and a J-beta primer mix were used. TCRdb reanalysed the 5' RACE reads using MiXCR and keeps one entry per CDR3 protein. Of some 640,000 distinct CDR3 sequences in the sample, around 48% were seen once. CDR1 is SQVTM, CDR2 ANQGSEA, per germline. This CDR3 comprises 14 residues. Trimming removed 4 bases at V and 5 bases at J, with 14 bases between. This clonotype was observed at least ten times. The sample was blood. This TCR was recovered from a woman aged 60-70 years in good health. The gene calls are TRBV29-1 and TRBJ1-4; the D is unclear. The CDR3 DNA reads TGCAGCGTTGCCGACCCGGACCCGAATGAAAAACTGTTTTTT. The encoded protein is CSVADPDPNEKLFF.